One sample yielded the 12 T cell receptor beta chains listed below, sequenced in a study of cytomegalovirus exposure and HLA in healthy donors (dated by TCRdb to between 2016 and 2019). Library generation was performed with the immunoSEQ multiplex PCR assay. A mixture of 60 forward primers for TCR Vbeta segments and 13 reverse primers for TCR Jbeta segments was used in the multiplex PCR. The clones in this table, taken by TCRdb from immuneACCESS, are in-frame only. Not every clone is retained; where verified, under half of the shortfall comes from an unresolved V gene, and the cause of the rest is unknown. This sample holds about 110,000 clones; over 60% were observed only once. Clones ranked in the top ten supply 4% to 5.5% of the sample. The sample comprised PBMCs. The receptors stem from a young man in good health and CMV-seropositive.

The rearrangement uses TRBV7-9 and TRBJ1-4, with 8 nucleotides matching TRBD1. The CDR3 contains 16 residues. The J segment lost 8 bases and the V segment lost 1 base, leaving 9 bases of the junction unmatched. Germline CDR1 and CDR2: SEHNR and FQNEAQ (reference sequence). CDR3 in amino acids: CASSLGVTGADEKLFF. The CDR3 nucleotides are TGTGCCAGCAGCTTAGGAGTGACAGGGGCAGACGAAAAACTGTTTTTT.

The chain uses TRBV7-2 and TRBJ2-2, with 13 nucleotides matching TRBD2. CDR1 and CDR2 from the germline V gene are SGHTA and FQGNSA. CDR3 length: 19 amino acids. V was clipped by 5 bases and J by 7 bases; unmatched bases: 16. The CDR3 protein is CASSRPAGGTSGNYGELFF. In DNA, the CDR3 is TGTGCCAGCAGCCGACCTGCGGGTGGGACTAGCGGGAACTACGGGGAGCTGTTTTTT. The full variable domain, with the rest looked up from reference TRBV7-2 and TRBJ2-2, is GAGVSQSPSNKVTEKGKDVELRCDPISGHTALYWYRQSLGQGLEFLIYFQGNSAPDKSGLPSDRFSAERTGGSVSTLTIQRTQQEDSAVYLCASSRPAGGTSGNYGELFFGEGSRLTVL.

The chain combines TRBV9 with TRBJ2-2; 9 bases are shared with TRBD2. After removal of 5 bases from V and 5 bases from J, the junction contained 7 bases not matched to a gene. The CDR3 runs to 15 residues. Looked up from germline, CDR1 is SGDLS and CDR2 is YYNGEE. The chain's CDR3 is CASRAGGALTGELFF. The CDR3 DNA sequence: TGTGCCAGCAGGGCGGGGGGGGCCTTAACCGGGGAGCTGTTTTTT.

This clone was counted a few times. The CDR3 DNA reads TGTGCCAGTAGTATTGGTCGGACTGAAGCTTTCTTT. This codes for CASSIGRTEAFF. J is TRBJ1-1 and V is TRBV19; D uncertain. V lost 3 bases and J 5 bases, leaving 7 bases between the germline ends. CDR3 length equals 12 residues. CDR1 is LNHDA, CDR2 SQIVND, per germline (reference sequence).

CDR3 region: CASSETVIRNTIYF. The CDR3 DNA follows: TGTGCCAGCAGTGAAACAGTTATCCGAAACACCATATATTTT. This chain links TRBV27 with TRBJ1-3; D not resolved. Trimming took 5 bases from V and 5 from J, leaving 13 bases between them. The CDR3 sequence is 14 residues long. CDR1 is MNHEY, CDR2 SMNVEV, per germline (reference sequence).

J is TRBJ2-3 and V is TRBV4-1, with 13 bases lining up with TRBD2. Germline CDR1 is MGHRA and CDR2 is YSYEKL. The CDR3 length is 16 residues. After removal of 4 bases from V and 2 bases from J, the junction contained 3 bases not matched to a gene. CDR3 protein: CASSRTSGGLTDTQYF. The CDR3 nucleotides read TGCGCCAGCAGCCGGACTAGCGGGGGCCTCACAGATACGCAGTATTTT.

V gene TRBV7-2 combines with J gene TRBJ2-3, with 11 nucleotides matching TRBD2. Germline trimming cut 3 bases from V and 3 bases from J; bases unmatched to any gene: 2. Germline CDR1 and CDR2: SGHTA and FQGNSA. The CDR3 loop spans 15 amino acids. CDR3 region: CASSLTSGETDTQYF. For the CDR3, the DNA is TGTGCCAGCAGCTTGACTAGCGGGGAAACAGATACGCAGTATTTT. Based on the CDR3 plus reference TRBV7-2 and TRBJ2-3, the full variable domain is GAGVSQSPSNKVTEKGKDVELRCDPISGHTALYWYRQSLGQGLEFLIYFQGNSAPDKSGLPSDRFSAERTGGSVSTLTIQRTQQEDSAVYLCASSLTSGETDTQYFGPGTRLTVL.

This chain links TRBV11-2 with TRBJ2-2; weak D call: TRBD1 (5 bases). The CDR3 extends over 16 amino acids. Per the germline V gene, CDR1 is SGHAT and CDR2 is FQNNGV. Trimming took off 0 bases at V and 6 bases at J, with 14 bases between the two ends. CDR3 sequence reads: CASSLEWAGKAGELFF. The CDR3 DNA is TGTGCCAGCAGCTTAGAATGGGCAGGGAAAGCCGGGGAGCTGTTTTTT. Using reference TRBV11-2 and TRBJ2-2 for the parts outside the CDR3, the full variable domain is EAGVAQSPRYKIIEKRQSVAFWCNPISGHATLYWYQQILGQGPKLLIQFQNNGVVDDSQLPKDRFSAERLKGVDSTLKIQPAKLEDSAVYLCASSLEWAGKAGELFFGEGSRLTVL.

This chain links TRBV9 with TRBJ2-2; D unclear. V lost 5 bases and J 1 base, leaving 15 bases between the germline ends. This CDR3 is built from 16 residues. Germline V lookup: CDR1 SGDLS, CDR2 YYNGEE. The CDR3 coding sequence is TGTGCCAGCAGTCTGGAGCCGAGCTGGAACACCGGGGAGCTGTTTTTT. Translation: CASSLEPSWNTGELFF. Looking up the rest from reference TRBV9 and TRBJ2-2 gives the full variable domain: DSGVTQTPKHLITATGQRVTLRCSPRSGDLSVYWYQQSLDQGLQFLIQYYNGEERAKGNILERFSAQQFPDLHSELNLSSLELGDSALYFCASSLEPSWNTGELFFGEGSRLTVL.

The chain joins TRBV20-1 to TRBJ2-7, with D possibly matching TRBD1 (5 bases). Germline lookup yields CDR1 DFQATT and CDR2 SNEGSKA (reference sequence). This CDR3 is built from 11 residues. The V end lost 7 bases, the J end lost 3 bases, and 10 bases lay between the germline ends. In nucleotides, the CDR3 is TGCAGTGGACAGATTTTCTACGAGCAGTACTTC. It yields the protein CSGQIFYEQYF.

The chain is built from TRBV2 and TRBJ2-5, with D perhaps matching TRBD2 (6 bases). The V gene's germline CDR1 is SNHLY and CDR2 FYNNEI. The CDR3 is 14 residues long. Trimming removed 0 bases at V and 4 bases at J, with 9 bases between. CDR3 nucleotide sequence: TGTGCCAGCAGTGAAGCGCGTAGCGGAGAGACCCAGTACTTC. It specifies CASSEARSGETQYF.

The V gene is TRBV6-1, the J gene TRBJ1-5; D perhaps matches TRBD1 (5 bases). V was cut by 3 bases and J by 5 bases, with 11 bases left in between. CDR3 length: 14 residues. Per the germline V gene, CDR1 is MNHNS and CDR2 is SASEGT. The CDR3 DNA follows: TGTGCCAGCAGTGACACAGGTTTTCATCAGCCCCAGCATTTT. This encodes CASSDTGFHQPQHF.